Here is one TCR beta chain with its context. This clonotype was counted between two and nine times. The specificity of this receptor is unknown. One base away there is no much larger clone; base qualities are not given. The data were obtained in a study of blood T cells in healthy people across ages (dated by TCRdb to 2014 to 2015). Background for the entire study: Template switching captured roughly one uniquely barcoded TCR beta cDNA molecule per two T cells in model experiments. To avoid experimental bias, donors of different ages were spread randomly across the sequencing lanes. Two additional independent replicas of 1 million unique cDNA reads from the same blood draw were analyzed for two donors (one aged 18 to 29 and one aged 80 or older). The study measured age-related changes in TCR beta repertoire diversity using deep sequencing normalized with unique cDNA molecular identifiers. Donors were grouped into four age groups: young (average about 15 years), middle-aged (over 35), aged (around 66) and long-lived (over 80). The paper as a whole reports these results and caveats: The CMV infection status of donors was not known, potentially confounding age-related changes in expanded clonotypes. As age increased, observed TCR beta diversity per million T cells dropped in a roughly linear way, and a significant reduction was already evident by age about 40. A strong correlation was found between observed TCR beta diversity and the percentage of naive T cells measured by flow cytometry. Compared with the aged group, the long-lived group had more naive CD4+ T cells, fewer expanded clones and increased TCR diversity, a pattern suggesting age selection. Because profiling used bulk unsorted PBMCs, naive and antigen-experienced compartments could not be compared conclusively. Estimates of total diversity based on one million sequenced T cells were considered lower bounds and underestimates.

Systemically healthy Caucasian individuals from Russia, approximately 39 in total and aged roughly 6 to 100 years, were included as donors. Each donor gave ten milliliters of peripheral blood, drawn into EDTA-treated Vacutainer tubes. Ficoll-Paque density-gradient centrifugation was used to isolate PBMCs, with at least 6.5 million per sample. Total RNA was extracted from PBMCs with Trizol reagent, with at least 5 micrograms obtained per sample. Naive CD45RAhigh/CD27high T cell percentages were measured by flow cytometry on a PBMC aliquot from every donor. Trimming accounts for 5 bases at V and 12 bases at J, while the number of junction bases matched to no gene is 15. There are 16 amino acids in the CDR3, from cysteine to phenylalanine inclusive. Only the CDR3 portion is preserved as DNA: 48 bases, with reading frame beginning at the first base. CDR1 LGHNA and CDR2 YSLEER are derived from the germline V gene.

Libraries were built with 5' RACE. The instrument was an Illumina HiSeq 2500. A second roughly 6 to 12 cycle PCR used a sample-barcoded 5' primer and a J-beta primer mix. A template-switch 5' adaptor carrying 12 random nucleotides introduced a unique molecular identifier onto each TCR beta cDNA molecule. At least 2.5 million CDR3-containing paired-end reads were obtained from each sample. All of the RNA was converted into first-strand cDNA using the Mint cDNA synthesis kit, with a TRBC-specific oligonucleotide serving as the primer. After uracil-DNA glycosylase treatment, a first 18-cycle PCR used universal primers M1SS and BC2_uni_R on all cDNA. The authors' analysis ran thus. Each sample was normalized by randomly selecting 1 million high-quality reads, each carrying a distinct molecular identifier. Instead of being binned into consensus sequences, reads that shared molecular identifiers were thrown out. MiTCR, set to a Q25 quality threshold and the strictest error-elimination algorithm, was used for CDR3 identification, clonotype clustering and error correction. Lower-bound total TCR beta diversity was estimated with a nonparametric unseen species model using Euler transformation. In TCRdb, the public reads were trimmed at Q25 with fastp and aligned with MiXCR, with productive beta chains retained. Each entry is one CDR3 protein sequence, shown with its most common DNA and genes. Here the V and J calls rest on TCRdb's processing, not on the authors' analysis. The sample data list 1.5 million to 2 million distinct CDR3 sequences, and about 30% of these were observed just once. Roughly 8% of the sample goes to the ten largest clones.

Sequenced input: blood. The receptor's source is a woman in her twenties or thirties in good health. The V and J genes are TRBV4-3 and TRBJ2-4; the central 11 bases match TRBD2. The CDR3 reads as follows: CASSTRYELAGATQYF. The nucleotides read TGCGCCAGCAGCACGCGATATGAACTAGCGGGAGCGACTCAGTACTTC.